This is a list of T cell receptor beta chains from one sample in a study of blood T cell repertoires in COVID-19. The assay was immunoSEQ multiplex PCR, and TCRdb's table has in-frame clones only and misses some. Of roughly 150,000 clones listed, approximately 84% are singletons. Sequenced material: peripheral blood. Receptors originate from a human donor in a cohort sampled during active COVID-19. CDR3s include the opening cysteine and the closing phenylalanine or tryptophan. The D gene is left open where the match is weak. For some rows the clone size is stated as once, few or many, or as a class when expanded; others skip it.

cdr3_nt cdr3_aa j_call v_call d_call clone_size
TGTGCCAGCAGTCCAAACAAGGGGCATACCTACGAGCAGTACTTC CASSPNKGHTYEQYF TRBJ2-7 TRBV27 NA once
TGTGCCAGCAGCCCATCCGGGGGGTATCAGCCCCAGCATTTT CASSPSGGYQPQHF TRBJ1-5 TRBV7-2 NA NA
TGTGCCAGTACCCCAGGTGGGGGCCAAACTGAAGCTTTCTTT CASTPGGGQTEAFF TRBJ1-1 TRBV19 NA NA
TGTGCCAGCAGTTGGGAACCGGGACAGGGGGGTTCACCCCTCCACTTT CASSWEPGQGGSPLHF TRBJ1-6 TRBV27 TRBD1 once
TGCGCCAGCAGCCCGGGGGGCCAGCCGCTTAATGAAAAACTGTTTTTT CASSPGGQPLNEKLFF TRBJ1-4 TRBV5-1 NA once
TGTGCCAGCAGCCCCGGTCTGAGCAATCAGCCCCAGCATTTT CASSPGLSNQPQHF TRBJ1-5 TRBV7-2 NA NA
TGTGCCAGCTCACCTCTCCAGGGGGCAGGCGGCTACACCTTC CASSPLQGAGGYTF TRBJ1-2 TRBV18 TRBD1 NA
TGTGCCAGCAGCTTACGGACAGATAATAATTCACCCCTCCACTTT CASSLRTDNNSPLHF TRBJ1-6 TRBV11-2 NA NA
TGTGCCATCACTCGAGGGAAACCTTCGGGGTCCGGAAACACCATATATTTT CAITRGKPSGSGNTIYF TRBJ1-3 TRBV10-3 NA NA
TGTGCCAGCAGCCAGGGAGCGGGGAGCACCGGGGAGCTGTTTTTT CASSQGAGSTGELFF TRBJ2-2 TRBV7-9 TRBD2 NA
TGTGCCAGCAGCCCCCCCGGTACTGAAGCTTTCTTT CASSPPGTEAFF TRBJ1-1 TRBV5-4 NA NA
TGTGCCAGCAAACTGACAGGGATCGGGGATACGCAGTATTTT CASKLTGIGDTQYF TRBJ2-3 TRBV28 TRBD1 NA
TGTGCCAGCAGCTTATTGGACAGGGATTTTGGGCCCCAGCATTTT CASSLLDRDFGPQHF TRBJ1-5 TRBV7-2 TRBD1 NA
TGTGCCAGCAGTCCACGGGACTGGTACTCCGAGCAGTACTTC CASSPRDWYSEQYF TRBJ2-7 TRBV6-5 NA NA
TGTGCCAGCAGCCAAGGAGGAACAGATACGCAGTATTTT CASSQGGTDTQYF TRBJ2-3 TRBV2 NA NA
TGTGCCATCAGTTCCAGAACCGGGAACTCTGGAAACACCATATATTTT CAISSRTGNSGNTIYF TRBJ1-3 TRBV10-3 NA NA
TGTGCCACCAGCAGAGACGTGGGGAGGCTCGAGCAGTACTTC CATSRDVGRLEQYF TRBJ2-7 TRBV15 NA NA
TGTGCCAGCAGCCCCAAGGAGGGACGGGAGCACAATGAGCAGTTCTTC CASSPKEGREHNEQFF TRBJ2-1 TRBV11-3 NA NA
TGCGCCAGCAGCTCCCGGACAGGGAGGACCTCCGGGGCCAACGTCCTGACTTTC CASSSRTGRTSGANVLTF TRBJ2-6 TRBV5-1 TRBD1 NA
TGTGCCAGCAGTCGATCGGGAGGGGGAAATAATGAGCAGTTCTTC CASSRSGGGNNEQFF TRBJ2-1 TRBV6-4 TRBD2 NA
TGTGCCAGCAGCCAAGATGTACTAGTGTCAGGGGCGAATGGCTACACCTTC CASSQDVLVSGANGYTF TRBJ1-2 TRBV4-2 NA NA
TGTGCCAGTACTTTGCGGGGGGGCCTGGTACGGTACAATGAGCAGTTCTTC CASTLRGGLVRYNEQFF TRBJ2-1 TRBV19 TRBD2 NA
TGTGCCAGCAGTCCACACACGGACGGGAAAGAGACCCAGTACTTC CASSPHTDGKETQYF TRBJ2-5 TRBV28 NA NA
TGTGCCAGCAGCTTAGGCCCGGGAGCTGGAAACACCATATATTTT CASSLGPGAGNTIYF TRBJ1-3 TRBV7-2 NA once
TGTGCCAGCAGCTGGGACAGGGGGAGGGACAATGAGCAGTTCTTC CASSWDRGRDNEQFF TRBJ2-1 TRBV7-2 TRBD1 NA
TGCGCCAGCAGCTTGGGGGCCACAGATACGCAGTATTTT CASSLGATDTQYF TRBJ2-3 TRBV5-1 NA NA
TGTGCCACCAGTGATCGACGGGACAGTAAAAACATTCAGTACTTC CATSDRRDSKNIQYF TRBJ2-4 TRBV24-1 TRBD1 NA
TGTGCCAGTCTTAGCGGGGGGGCAGGGGCCAACGTCCTGACTTTC CASLSGGAGANVLTF TRBJ2-6 TRBV19 TRBD2 NA
TGTGCCAGCAGCAGGAGTATGAACACTGAAGCTTTCTTT CASSRSMNTEAFF TRBJ1-1 TRBV7-3 NA few
TGTGCCAGCAGCCAGGACAGGGGGCGAATGACTGGGGCCAACGTCCTGACTTTC CASSQDRGRMTGANVLTF TRBJ2-6 TRBV5-4 TRBD1 NA
TGTGCCACCAGCCCGGGACGGGCGGGGGAGACCCAGTACTTC CATSPGRAGETQYF TRBJ2-5 TRBV24-1 NA NA
TGTGCCAGCAGCCTCCAGCGGCACACCGGGGAGCTGTTTTTT CASSLQRHTGELFF TRBJ2-2 TRBV14 NA once
TGTGCCAGTGCTTCCGGGACTAGCGGCTACAATGAGCAGTTCTTC CASASGTSGYNEQFF TRBJ2-1 TRBV19 TRBD2 NA
TGTGCTGCAGGCACCAACACAGGCAATCAGCCCCAGCATTTT CAAGTNTGNQPQHF TRBJ1-5 TRBV19 NA NA
TGTGCCAGCAGCTCAACAGGGGTAAACTACAATGAGCAGTTCTTC CASSSTGVNYNEQFF TRBJ2-1 TRBV7-3 TRBD1 NA
TGCGCCAGCAGCTTGGCACAGGGGAGCGCCAATTCACCCCTCCACTTT CASSLAQGSANSPLHF TRBJ1-6 TRBV5-1 TRBD1 NA
TGTGCCAGCAGTCTCAGCGGGGGGCTAAACAATGAGCAGTTCTTC CASSLSGGLNNEQFF TRBJ2-1 TRBV27 TRBD2 NA
TGTGCCAGCAGTTACCGGCGGAGCTCCCGTGGCTACACCTTC CASSYRRSSRGYTF TRBJ1-2 TRBV6-5 NA NA
TGCGCCAGCAGCTTGGGAGGACAGAAAGCTAACTATGGCTACACCTTC CASSLGGQKANYGYTF TRBJ1-2 TRBV5-1 NA NA
TGTGCCAGCAGCCGAGAAGTTCCGAGGGGAGGTACCGGGGAGCTGTTTTTT CASSREVPRGGTGELFF TRBJ2-2 TRBV6-6 NA once
TGTGCCAGCAGCCAATCCGACAGGTTGAACACTGAAGCTTTCTTT CASSQSDRLNTEAFF TRBJ1-1 TRBV4-2 NA NA
TGTGCCAGCAGCTTAGGGGGAGTGATTCGGGGCTACACCTTC CASSLGGVIRGYTF TRBJ1-2 TRBV11-2 NA NA
TGTGCCAGCAGCGTAGCTCTCGGGGGAGGTGAGCAGTTCTTC CASSVALGGGEQFF TRBJ2-1 TRBV9 NA NA
TGTGCCAGCAGTTTGGGTTCCCAGGGGAAGGCGACCCAGTACTTC CASSLGSQGKATQYF TRBJ2-5 TRBV28 NA NA